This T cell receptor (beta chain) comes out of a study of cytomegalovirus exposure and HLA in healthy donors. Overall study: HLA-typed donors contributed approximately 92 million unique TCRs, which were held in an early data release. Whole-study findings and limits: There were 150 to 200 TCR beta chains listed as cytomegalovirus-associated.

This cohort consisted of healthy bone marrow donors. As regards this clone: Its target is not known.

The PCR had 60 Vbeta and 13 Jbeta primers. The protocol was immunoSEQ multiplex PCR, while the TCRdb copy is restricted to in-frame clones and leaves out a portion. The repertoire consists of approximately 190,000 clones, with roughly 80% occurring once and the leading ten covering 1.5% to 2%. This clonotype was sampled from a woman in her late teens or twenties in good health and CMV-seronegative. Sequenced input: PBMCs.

CDR3 nucleotides: TGTGCCTGGAGTGTGGCGGGGGTGGGATGGAGGGAGACCCAGTACTTC. Its protein product is CAWSVAGVGWRETQYF. The chain joins TRBV30 to TRBJ2-5; TRBD2 aligns across 7 bases. Germline lookup yields CDR1 GTSNPN and CDR2 SVGIG (reference sequence). Unmatched junction bases numbered 12, after V lost 0 bases and J lost 5 bases. This CDR3 has 16 amino acids. Full variable domain (missing parts from reference TRBV30 and TRBJ2-5): SQTIHQWPATLVQPVGSPLSLECTVEGTSNPNLYWYRQAAGRGLQLLFYSVGIGQISSEVPQNLSASRPQDRQFILSSKKLLLSDSGFYLCAWSVAGVGWRETQYFGPGTRLLVL.